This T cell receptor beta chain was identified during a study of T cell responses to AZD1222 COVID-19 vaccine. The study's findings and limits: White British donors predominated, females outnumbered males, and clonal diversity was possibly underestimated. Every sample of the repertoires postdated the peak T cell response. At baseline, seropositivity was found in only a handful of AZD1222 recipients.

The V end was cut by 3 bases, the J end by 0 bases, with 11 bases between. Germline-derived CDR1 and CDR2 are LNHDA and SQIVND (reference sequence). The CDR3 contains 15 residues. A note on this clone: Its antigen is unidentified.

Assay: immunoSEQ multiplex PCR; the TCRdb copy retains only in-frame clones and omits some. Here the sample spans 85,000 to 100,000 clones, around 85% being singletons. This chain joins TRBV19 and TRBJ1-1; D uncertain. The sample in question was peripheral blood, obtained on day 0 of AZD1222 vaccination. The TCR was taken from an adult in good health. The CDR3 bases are TGTGCCAGTAGTATCTTTGAAGACATGAACACTGAAGCTTTCTTT. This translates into CASSIFEDMNTEAFF.